This T cell receptor (beta chain) was identified in a study of blood T cell repertoires in COVID-19. In the study overall: Spain, Italy and the United States supplied samples that represented acute and convalescent COVID-19.

Sequencing used immunoSEQ multiplex PCR; TCRdb keeps in-frame clones, though not all of them. The sample has approximately 220,000 clones; about 87% are singletons. Participants were aged about 18 to 100 years from around 25 US areas. Participants were placed into cohorts based on the clinical history they reported. CDR3 size: 13 residues. Trimming shortened V by 4 bases and J by 7 bases, and 14 bases separated the two germline ends. Germline assignment: CDR1 SGHKS and CDR2 YYEKEE (reference sequence). The receptor's source is a man in his thirties or forties who had recovered from COVID-19. Sequencing input: PBMCs or T cells enriched from blood (not recorded which). The chain couples TRBV5-5 to TRBJ1-2; D is perhaps TRBD1 (5 bases). CDR3 coding DNA: TGTGCCAGCAGCCAAACAGGAATCGTTGGCTACACCTTC. This gives the protein CASSQTGIVGYTF.